This TCR beta chain was captured in a study of control samples from healthy donors and cancer patients. Clones were read by immunoSEQ multiplex PCR, and TCRdb kept only the in-frame ones, dropping some. The profile covers around 150,000 clones, with 96% appearing a single time and about 0.94% taken by the ten largest. This CDR3 region has 13 residues. V was pared by 8 bases and J by 8 bases, with 8 bases of the junction left unmatched. The germline CDR1 and CDR2 sequences are MDHEN and SYDVKM. The clonotype comes from a woman between 25 and 40 years old in good health. This chain joins TRBV28 and TRBJ1-2; 10 bases are shared with TRBD1. The sequenced sample was blood. As DNA, the CDR3 is TGTGCCAGCGTATTGACAGGGGGCGGAGGCTACACCTTC. Translation gives CASVLTGGGGYTF.